The 22 T cell receptor beta chains given below trace back to one sample, sequenced in a study of PD-1 blockade in classical Hodgkin lymphoma. Stated time point: cycle 4 day 1 (C4D1), after more than 5 weeks of nivolumab. The patients all showed relapse after autologous stem cell transplantation, while their brentuximab vedotin exposure varied. Libraries were prepared by immunoSEQ multiplex PCR; TCRdb keeps only in-frame clonotypes and omits some of them. The sample has about 49,000 clones; nearly 90% are singletons. Sample: peripheral blood mononuclear cells (PBMCs), taken before the fourth cycle of nivolumab. The receptors were sampled from a human donor with classical Hodgkin lymphoma.

The genes are TRBV30 and TRBJ1-4; TRBD1 might be the D (6 bases). This CDR3 region has 14 residues. CDR1 is GTSNPN and CDR2 is SVGIG in the germline V gene (reference sequence). V was trimmed by 4 bases and J by 7 bases, leaving 16 bases between them. The CDR3 region has the DNA TGTGCCTGGACCCGACGGGGGGCCCTTGAAAAACTGTTTTTT. It specifies CAWTRRGALEKLFF.

The rearrangement links TRBV14 to TRBJ2-1; 10 bases match TRBD2. The CDR3 spans 18 residues. The trim removed 1 base at V and 0 bases at J, leaving 6 bases unmatched. Germline V gene sequence: CDR1 SGHDN, CDR2 FVKESK. The CDR3 reads CASSQVLSGRSSYNEQFF. The CDR3 nucleotides are TGTGCCAGCAGCCAAGTACTTAGCGGGAGGAGCTCCTACAATGAGCAGTTCTTC.

The chain is built from TRBV27 and TRBJ2-1; 8 nucleotides agree with TRBD2. Germline assignment: CDR1 MNHEY and CDR2 SMNVEV (reference sequence). V was pared by 2 bases and J by 8 bases, with 5 bases of the junction left unmatched. The CDR3 sequence is 14 residues long. The CDR3, as DNA: TGTGCCAGCAGTTTACGGGAGGGTGTGGATGAGCAGTTCTTC. Translation: CASSLREGVDEQFF.

The chain couples TRBV10-3 to TRBJ2-7; D gene unclear. Trimming cost V 0 bases and J 4 bases, with 7 bases left between them. CDR1 ENHRY and CDR2 SYGVKD come from the germline V gene. The CDR3 runs to 13 residues. The CDR3 region has the DNA TGTGCCATCAGTGAGTCTCCCCCTTACGAGCAGTACTTC. Encoded protein: CAISESPPYEQYF.

The CDR3 nucleotides read TGTGCCAGCAGGGGCCAGACAGGGCTCGAGCAGTACTTC. This translates into CASRGQTGLEQYF. The chain couples TRBV2 to TRBJ2-7; 7 nucleotides agree with TRBD1. This CDR3 has 13 residues. CDR1 is SNHLY, CDR2 FYNNEI, per germline. Trimming took 6 bases from V and 6 from J; bases not matched to a gene: 8.

The genes are TRBV28 and TRBJ2-3, with 7 bases lining up with TRBD2. Trimming at V came to 5 bases and at J to 2 bases, leaving 7 bases not matched to a gene. CDR3 length: 15 residues. Germline CDR1 and CDR2: MDHEN and SYDVKM. CDR3 amino acids: CASSISSGPTDTQYF. CDR3 coding DNA: TGTGCCAGCAGTATATCTAGCGGACCCACAGATACGCAGTATTTT.

V gene TRBV30 combines with J gene TRBJ1-1; tentatively, D is TRBD1 (5 bases). The germline V and J ends were trimmed by 8 bases and 5 bases, with 15 bases remaining between them. The CDR3 runs 12 residues. CDR1 is GTSNPN, CDR2 SVGIG, per germline (reference sequence). DNA of the CDR3: TGTGCCGACCGGGGGGAGGGGACTGAAGCTTTCTTT. It specifies CADRGEGTEAFF.

J is TRBJ1-3 and V is TRBV6-1; maybe TRBD1 (5 bases). Germline CDR1 reads MNHNS; CDR2 reads SASEGT. The CDR3 consists of 15 residues. The ends were cut back, 3 bases at V and 0 bases at J, with 9 bases in the middle. CDR3 region: CASSDLRDSGNTIYF. The DNA of the CDR3 is TGTGCCAGCAGTGATCTCAGGGACTCTGGAAACACCATATATTTT.

CDR3 loop: CASEQQDRGAFF. CDR3 nucleotides: TGTGCCAGCGAGCAGCAGGACCGAGGGGCTTTCTTT. The chain combines TRBV16 with TRBJ1-1; D is ambiguous. The length of the CDR3 is 12 residues. Germline V gives CDR1 KGHSY, CDR2 FQNENV. Trimming took 8 bases from V and 11 from J, leaving 18 bases between them. Together with reference TRBV16 and TRBJ1-1, the CDR3 gives the full variable domain: GEEVAQTPKHLVRGEGQKAKLYCAPIKGHSYVFWYQQVLKNEFKFLISFQNENVFDETGMPKERFSAKCLPNSPCSLEIQATKLEDSAVYFCASEQQDRGAFFGQGTRLTVV.

This sequence joins TRBV6-5 and TRBJ2-1; the D gene is possibly TRBD1 (5 bases). Trimming shortened V by 3 bases and J by 7 bases, and 10 bases separated the two germline ends. Germline V gives CDR1 MNHEY, CDR2 SVGAGI. The CDR3 spans 13 residues. The CDR3 DNA reads as TGTGCCAGCAGTTATTCAGGGATTAATGAGCAGTTCTTC. It is translated as CASSYSGINEQFF.

The V and J genes are TRBV27 and TRBJ2-1; TRBD2 matches 9 bases. CDR3 length equals 15 residues. The germline V gene has CDR1 MNHEY and CDR2 SMNVEV (reference sequence). V shed 8 bases, J shed 3 bases, and the junction held 8 bases outside the gene matches. The CDR3 nucleotides read TGTGCCAGCCGGGCTAGCGGGGTACGCTACAATGAGCAGTTCTTC. Translation gives CASRASGVRYNEQFF.

The CDR3 bases are TGTGCCAGCGCCACGGGCAGGGGAGGGGAAAAACTGTTTTTT. It specifies CASATGRGGEKLFF. The rearrangement uses TRBV18 and TRBJ1-4, with TRBD1 as a possible D gene (6 bases). Germline V gene sequence: CDR1 KGHSH, CDR2 LQKENI. V was cut by 8 bases and J by 8 bases, with 18 bases left in between. The length of the CDR3 is 14 residues. The complete variable domain, with remaining parts taken from reference TRBV18 and TRBJ1-4, reads NAGVMQNPRHLVRRRGQEARLRCSPMKGHSHVYWYRQLPEEGLKFMVYLQKENIIDESGMPKERFSAEFPKEGPSILRIQQVVRGDSAAYFCASATGRGGEKLFFGSGTQLSVL.

The chain links TRBV11-2 to TRBJ1-2; 9 positions agree with TRBD1. CDR3 size: 16 residues. V was pared by 0 bases and J by 5 bases, with 7 bases of the junction left unmatched. Per germline, CDR1 SGHAT and CDR2 FQNNGV. The CDR3 DNA sequence: TGTGCCAGCAGCTTAGACCCCGGGACAGGGCCATATGGCTACACCTTC. It translates to CASSLDPGTGPYGYTF.

The rearrangement joins TRBV27 to TRBJ2-7; 10 bases are a match to TRBD1. The CDR3 has 14 amino acids. CDR1 and CDR2 (germline): MNHEY, SMNVEV (reference sequence). Unmatched junction bases numbered 9, after V lost 9 bases and J lost 4 bases. This chain's CDR3 is CASKKGTGEYEQYF. The CDR3 DNA reads as TGTGCCAGTAAGAAAGGGACAGGGGAATACGAGCAGTACTTC.

This chain uses TRBV10-3 with TRBJ1-2, with D possibly TRBD1 on 5 matching bases. V was cut by 5 bases and J by 8 bases, with 15 bases left in between. This CDR3 has 13 amino acids. CDR1 and CDR2 from the germline V gene are ENHRY and SYGVKD. The CDR3 DNA reads TGTGCCATCAGTCCGGGGGTAGATCGGGGCTACACCTTC. Its protein is CAISPGVDRGYTF.

The rearrangement uses TRBV27 and TRBJ2-7, with 8 nucleotides matching TRBD2. Germline CDR1 is MNHEY and CDR2 is SMNVEV (reference sequence). The CDR3 consists of 17 residues. With V trimmed by 6 bases and J by 6 bases, 19 bases remained unmatched. The CDR3 DNA reads as TGTGCCAGCAGGCCAAATCTAGCGGGCAGAGTTCGTCGCGAGCAGTACTTC. Amino acids: CASRPNLAGRVRREQYF.

The chain recombines TRBV6-1 with TRBJ1-3, with D hard to call. This CDR3 spans 15 amino acids. Germline CDR1 is MNHNS and CDR2 is SASEGT. The V end lost 0 bases, the J end lost 2 bases, and 8 bases lay between the germline ends. In DNA, the CDR3 is TGTGCCAGCAGTGAAGCCCCGGGAACTGGAAACACCATATATTTT. Its translation is CASSEAPGTGNTIYF.

This rearrangement joins TRBV30 to TRBJ2-7; tentatively, D is TRBD1 or TRBD2 (5 bases each). From germline, CDR1 is GTSNPN and CDR2 SVGIG (reference sequence). V dropped 8 bases and J dropped 5 bases, with 22 bases sitting between them. The CDR3 is 14 residues long. For the CDR3, the DNA is TGTGCCGGATCACGACGGGGCTTTAGGAACGAGCAGTACTTC. Residues: CAGSRRGFRNEQYF.

V is TRBV18 and J is TRBJ2-5; TRBD1 is a possible D gene (6 bases). The CDR3 is made up of 14 amino acids. Germline V gene lookup returns CDR1 KGHSH and CDR2 LQKENI. The germline V and J ends were trimmed by 5 bases and 1 base, with 11 bases remaining between them. This chain's CDR3 is CASSSTGIQETQYF. The CDR3 DNA sequence: TGTGCCAGCTCATCAACAGGGATCCAAGAGACCCAGTACTTC.

CDR3 loop: CASTPGQIYWDTQYF. Here the CDR3 DNA reads TGTGCCAGCACCCCGGGGCAAATTTACTGGGATACGCAGTATTTT. The chain joins TRBV7-9 to TRBJ2-3; the D gene could be TRBD1 or TRBD2 (5 bases each). The CDR3 has 15 residues. Germline-derived CDR1 and CDR2 are SEHNR and FQNEAQ (reference sequence). The V end lost 7 bases, the J end lost 6 bases, and 20 bases lay between the germline ends.

V usage is TRBV19 and J usage is TRBJ2-3, with a tentative D call TRBD1 (6 bases). There are 14 residues in the CDR3. The germline V gene has CDR1 LNHDA and CDR2 SQIVND (reference sequence). The germline V and J ends were trimmed by 6 bases and 0 bases, with 10 bases remaining between them. The chain's CDR3 is CASSDRRSTDTQYF. In DNA, the CDR3 is TGTGCCAGTAGCGACAGGAGGAGCACAGATACGCAGTATTTT.

This chain connects TRBV28 to TRBJ2-4; 9 bases fit TRBD2. The CDR3 is made up of 17 amino acids. Germline V gene lookup returns CDR1 MDHEN and CDR2 SYDVKM. Trimming took 3 bases from V and 0 from J; bases not matched to a gene: 6. As DNA, the CDR3 is TGTGCCAGCAGTTTCGTGAGCGGGAGGTTAGCCAAAAACATTCAGTACTTC. Translated, it gives CASSFVSGRLAKNIQYF.